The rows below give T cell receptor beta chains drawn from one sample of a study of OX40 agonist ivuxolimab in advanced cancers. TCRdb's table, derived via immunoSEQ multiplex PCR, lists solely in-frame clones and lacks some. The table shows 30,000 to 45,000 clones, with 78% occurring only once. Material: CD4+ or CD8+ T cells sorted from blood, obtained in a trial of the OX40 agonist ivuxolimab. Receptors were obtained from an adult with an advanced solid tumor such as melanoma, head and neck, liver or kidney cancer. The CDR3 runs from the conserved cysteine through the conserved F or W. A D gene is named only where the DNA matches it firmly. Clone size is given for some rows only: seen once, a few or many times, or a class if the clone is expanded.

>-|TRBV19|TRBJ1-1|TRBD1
TGTGCCAGTAGTCACAGGGGAGCTGAAGCTTTCTTT
CASSHRGAEAFF
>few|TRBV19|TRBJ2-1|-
TGTGCCACCAGAACAGGGGGGACTAGGAATGAGCAGTTCTTC
CATRTGGTRNEQFF
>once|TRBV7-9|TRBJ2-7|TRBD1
TGTGCCAGCAGTTATAGGACAGGGAATTATTACGAGCAGTACTTC
CASSYRTGNYYEQYF
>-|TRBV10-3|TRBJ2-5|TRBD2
TGTGCCATCAGTGAAGCCCAGGAGCGGGGAAAGACCCAGTACTTC
CAISEAQERGKTQYF
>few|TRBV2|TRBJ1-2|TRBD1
TGTGCCAGCAGTCGGGACAGGACCTATGAGGGCTACACCTTC
CASSRDRTYEGYTF
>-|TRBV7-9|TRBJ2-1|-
TGTGCCAGCAGCTTTAGGGTAGCGGCCAATGAGCAGTTCTTC
CASSFRVAANEQFF
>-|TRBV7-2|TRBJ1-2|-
TGTGCCAGCAGCTTAGTAGGGGTCTATGGCTACACCTTC
CASSLVGVYGYTF
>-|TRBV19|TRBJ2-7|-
TGTGCCAGTAGTATAGGTGGGCAGTGGGGGTCCTACGAGCAGTACTTC
CASSIGGQWGSYEQYF
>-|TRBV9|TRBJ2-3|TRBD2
TGTGCCAGCAGCGTAGTTCCCCTAGCGGGAGCTGGAGATACGCAGTATTTT
CASSVVPLAGAGDTQYF
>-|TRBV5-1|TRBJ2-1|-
TGCGCCAGCAGCTTTATAAATGAGCAGTTCTTC
CASSFINEQFF
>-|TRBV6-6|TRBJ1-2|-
TGTGCCAGCAGTTACTCGACCCCGACAGGAGGACGTGGCTACACCTTC
CASSYSTPTGGRGYTF
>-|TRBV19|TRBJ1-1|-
TGTGCCAGTAGTACGGGACGGTACACTGAAGCTTTCTTT
CASSTGRYTEAFF